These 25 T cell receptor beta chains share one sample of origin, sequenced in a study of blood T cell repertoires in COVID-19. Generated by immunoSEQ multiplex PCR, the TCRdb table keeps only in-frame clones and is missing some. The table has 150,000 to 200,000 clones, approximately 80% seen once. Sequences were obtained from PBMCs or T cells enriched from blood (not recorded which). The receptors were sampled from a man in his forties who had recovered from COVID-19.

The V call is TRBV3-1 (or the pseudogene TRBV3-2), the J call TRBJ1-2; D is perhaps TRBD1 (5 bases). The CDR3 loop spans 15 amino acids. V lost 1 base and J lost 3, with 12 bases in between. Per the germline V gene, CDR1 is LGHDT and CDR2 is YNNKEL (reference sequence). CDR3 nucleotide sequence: TGTGCCAGCAGCCAAGTCGGAGGGGCAGACTATGGCTACACCTTC. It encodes CASSQVGGADYGYTF.

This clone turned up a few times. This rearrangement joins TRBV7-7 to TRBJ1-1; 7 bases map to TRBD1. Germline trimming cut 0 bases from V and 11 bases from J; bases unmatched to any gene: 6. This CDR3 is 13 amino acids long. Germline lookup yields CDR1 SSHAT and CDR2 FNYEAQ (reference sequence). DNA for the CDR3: TGTGCCAGCAGCTTAGCGGCGGGACAGCTGGCTTTCTTT. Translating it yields CASSLAAGQLAFF.

The CDR3 loop is CASRIQTGGSYEQYF. The DNA of the CDR3 is TGTGCCAGCAGAATTCAGACAGGTGGCTCCTACGAGCAGTACTTC. The V and J genes are TRBV6-6 and TRBJ2-7; D may be TRBD1 (6 bases). V lost 6 bases and J 0 bases, leaving 15 bases between the germline ends. CDR3 length: 15 amino acids. Germline V gives CDR1 MNHNY, CDR2 SVGAGI (reference sequence).

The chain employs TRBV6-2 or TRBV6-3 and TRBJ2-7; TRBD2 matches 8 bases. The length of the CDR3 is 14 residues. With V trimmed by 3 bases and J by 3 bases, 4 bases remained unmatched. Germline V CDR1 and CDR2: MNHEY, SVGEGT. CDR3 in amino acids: CASSYSGVDYEQYF. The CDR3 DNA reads TGTGCCAGCAGTTATAGCGGGGTGGACTACGAGCAGTACTTC.

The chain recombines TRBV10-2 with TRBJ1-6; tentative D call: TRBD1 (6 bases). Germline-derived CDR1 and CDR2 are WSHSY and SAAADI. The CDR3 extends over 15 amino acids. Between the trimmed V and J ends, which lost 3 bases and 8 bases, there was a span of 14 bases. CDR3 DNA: TGCGCCAGCAGTGATACAGGGACGTGGGATTCACCCCTCCACTTT. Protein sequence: CASSDTGTWDSPLHF.

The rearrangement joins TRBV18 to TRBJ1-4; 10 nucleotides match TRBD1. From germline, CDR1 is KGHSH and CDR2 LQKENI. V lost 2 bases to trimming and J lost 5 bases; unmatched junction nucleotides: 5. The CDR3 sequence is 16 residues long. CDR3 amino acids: CASSPMEGQGNEKLFF. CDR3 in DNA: TGTGCCAGCTCACCAATGGAGGGACAGGGGAATGAAAAACTGTTTTTT.

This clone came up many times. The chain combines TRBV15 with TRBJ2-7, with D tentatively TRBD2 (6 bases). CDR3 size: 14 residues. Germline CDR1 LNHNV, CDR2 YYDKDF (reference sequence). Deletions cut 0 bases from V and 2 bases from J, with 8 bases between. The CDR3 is CATSRDRGTYEQYF. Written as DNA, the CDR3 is TGTGCCACCAGCAGAGATCGGGGGACCTACGAGCAGTACTTC.

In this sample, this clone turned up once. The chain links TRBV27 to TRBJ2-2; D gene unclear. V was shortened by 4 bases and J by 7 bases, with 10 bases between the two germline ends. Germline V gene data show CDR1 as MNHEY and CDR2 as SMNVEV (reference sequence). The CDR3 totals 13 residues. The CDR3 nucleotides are TGTGCCAGCAGTTACCCCACGGGCGGGGAGCTGTTTTTT. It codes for CASSYPTGGELFF.

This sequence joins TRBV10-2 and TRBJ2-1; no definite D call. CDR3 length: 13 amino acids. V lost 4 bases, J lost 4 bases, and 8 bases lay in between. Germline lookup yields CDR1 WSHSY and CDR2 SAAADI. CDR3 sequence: CASSGSVYNEQFF. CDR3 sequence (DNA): TGCGCCAGCAGTGGTTCCGTTTACAATGAGCAGTTCTTC.

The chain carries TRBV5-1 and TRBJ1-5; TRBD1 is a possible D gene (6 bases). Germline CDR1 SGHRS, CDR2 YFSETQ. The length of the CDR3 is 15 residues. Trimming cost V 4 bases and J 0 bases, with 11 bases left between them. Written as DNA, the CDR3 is TGCGCCAGCAGCGAACAGGGAAATAGCAATCAGCCCCAGCATTTT. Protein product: CASSEQGNSNQPQHF.

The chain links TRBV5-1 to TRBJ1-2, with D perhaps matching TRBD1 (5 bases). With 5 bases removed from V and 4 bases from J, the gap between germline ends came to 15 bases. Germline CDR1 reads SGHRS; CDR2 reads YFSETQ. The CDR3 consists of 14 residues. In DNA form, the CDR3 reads TGCGCCAGCAGACCCGGGGGGACGATCTATGGCTACACCTTC. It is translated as CASRPGGTIYGYTF.

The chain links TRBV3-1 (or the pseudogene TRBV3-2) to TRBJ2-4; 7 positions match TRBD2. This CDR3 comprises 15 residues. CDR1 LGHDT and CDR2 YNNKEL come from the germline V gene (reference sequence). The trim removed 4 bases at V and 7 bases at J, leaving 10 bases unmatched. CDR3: CASSPQGGAYNIQYF. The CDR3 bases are TGTGCCAGCAGCCCGCAGGGAGGGGCGTATAACATTCAGTACTTC.

The DNA of the CDR3 is TGTGCCTGGAGTCTGCTACAGGGTGAAAATCAGCCCCAGCATTTT. It is translated as CAWSLLQGENQPQHF. V usage is TRBV30 and J usage is TRBJ1-5; D possibly corresponds to TRBD1 (6 bases). V was clipped by 2 bases and J by 4 bases, with 15 bases between them. Looked up from germline, CDR1 is GTSNPN and CDR2 is SVGIG (reference sequence). This CDR3 is built from 15 residues.

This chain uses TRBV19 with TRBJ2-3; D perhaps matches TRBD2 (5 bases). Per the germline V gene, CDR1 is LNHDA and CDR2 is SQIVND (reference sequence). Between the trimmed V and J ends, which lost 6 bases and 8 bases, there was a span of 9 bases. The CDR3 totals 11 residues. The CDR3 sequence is CASRTAGTQYF. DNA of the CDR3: TGTGCCAGTAGAACGGCGGGTACGCAGTATTTT.

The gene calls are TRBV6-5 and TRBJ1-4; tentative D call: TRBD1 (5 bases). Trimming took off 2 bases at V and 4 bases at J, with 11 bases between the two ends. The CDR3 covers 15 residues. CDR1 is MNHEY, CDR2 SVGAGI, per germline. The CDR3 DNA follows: TGTGCCAGCAGTTACCAACGGGGGAGTAATGAAAAACTGTTTTTT. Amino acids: CASSYQRGSNEKLFF.

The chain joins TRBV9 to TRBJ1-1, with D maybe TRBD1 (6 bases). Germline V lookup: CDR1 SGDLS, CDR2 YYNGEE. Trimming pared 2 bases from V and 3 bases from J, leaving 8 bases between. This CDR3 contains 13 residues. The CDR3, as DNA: TGTGCCAGCAGCGTGAACAGGGACACTGAAGCTTTCTTT. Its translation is CASSVNRDTEAFF. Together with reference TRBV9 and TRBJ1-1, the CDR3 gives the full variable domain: DSGVTQTPKHLITATGQRVTLRCSPRSGDLSVYWYQQSLDQGLQFLIQYYNGEERAKGNILERFSAQQFPDLHSELNLSSLELGDSALYFCASSVNRDTEAFFGQGTRLTVV.

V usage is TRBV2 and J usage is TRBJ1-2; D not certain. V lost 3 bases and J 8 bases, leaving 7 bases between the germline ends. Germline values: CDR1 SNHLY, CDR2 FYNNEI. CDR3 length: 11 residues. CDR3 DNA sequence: TGTGCCAGCAGTGATTGGCAAGGCTACACCTTC. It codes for CASSDWQGYTF.

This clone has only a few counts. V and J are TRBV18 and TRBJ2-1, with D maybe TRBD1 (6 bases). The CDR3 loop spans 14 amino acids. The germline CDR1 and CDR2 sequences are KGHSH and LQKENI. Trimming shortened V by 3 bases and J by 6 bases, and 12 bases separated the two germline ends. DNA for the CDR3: TGTGCCAGCTCACCTTACAGGGATTCCAATGAGCAGTTCTTC. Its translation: CASSPYRDSNEQFF.

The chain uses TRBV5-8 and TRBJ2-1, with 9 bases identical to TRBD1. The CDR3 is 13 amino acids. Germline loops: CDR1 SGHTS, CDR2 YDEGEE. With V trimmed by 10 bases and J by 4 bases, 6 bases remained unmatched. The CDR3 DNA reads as TGTGCCGCCGGGACAGGGATGTACAATGAGCAGTTCTTC. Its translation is CAAGTGMYNEQFF.

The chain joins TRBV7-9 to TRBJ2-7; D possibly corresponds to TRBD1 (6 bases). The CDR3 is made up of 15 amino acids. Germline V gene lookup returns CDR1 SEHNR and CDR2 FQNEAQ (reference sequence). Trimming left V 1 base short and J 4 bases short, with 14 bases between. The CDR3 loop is CASSLVGVGGYEQYF. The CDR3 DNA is TGTGCCAGCAGCTTAGTTGGGGTAGGGGGATACGAGCAGTACTTC.

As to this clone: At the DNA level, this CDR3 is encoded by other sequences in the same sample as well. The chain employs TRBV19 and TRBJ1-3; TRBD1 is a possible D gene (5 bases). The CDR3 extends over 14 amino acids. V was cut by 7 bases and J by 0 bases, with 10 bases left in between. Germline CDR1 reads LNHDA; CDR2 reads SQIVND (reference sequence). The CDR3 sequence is CASTRGGSGNTIYF. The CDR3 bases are TGTGCCAGTACTCGGGGGGGCTCTGGAAACACCATATATTTT.

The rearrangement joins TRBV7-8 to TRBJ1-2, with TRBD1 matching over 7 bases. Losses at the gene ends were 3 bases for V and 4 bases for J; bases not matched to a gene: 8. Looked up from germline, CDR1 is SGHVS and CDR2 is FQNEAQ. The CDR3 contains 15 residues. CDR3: CASSFPGTELYGYTF. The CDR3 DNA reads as TGTGCCAGCAGCTTCCCCGGGACAGAACTCTATGGCTACACCTTC.

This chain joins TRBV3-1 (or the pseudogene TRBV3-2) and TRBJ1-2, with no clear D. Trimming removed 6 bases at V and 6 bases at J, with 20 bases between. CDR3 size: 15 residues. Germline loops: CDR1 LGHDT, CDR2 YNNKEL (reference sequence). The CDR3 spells CASSASSRGGNGYTF. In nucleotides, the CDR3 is TGTGCCAGCAGTGCAAGTAGTCGGGGAGGGAATGGCTACACCTTC.

In nucleotides, the CDR3 is TGTGCCTGGAGTGGGGCAGGGAGGACACCCCTCCACTTT. This translates into CAWSGAGRTPLHF. The chain links TRBV30 to TRBJ1-6; a possible D gene is TRBD1 (5 bases). Germline V gives CDR1 GTSNPN, CDR2 SVGIG (reference sequence). This CDR3 region has 13 residues. V shed 1 base and J shed 11 bases, with 12 bases lying between them.

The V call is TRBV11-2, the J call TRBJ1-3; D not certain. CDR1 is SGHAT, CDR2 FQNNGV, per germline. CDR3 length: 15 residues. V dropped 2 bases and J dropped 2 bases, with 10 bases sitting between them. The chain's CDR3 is CASSLRSTTGNTIYF. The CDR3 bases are TGTGCCAGCAGCTTACGAAGTACAACTGGAAACACCATATATTTT.